This entry concerns a single T cell receptor beta chain. Its antigen is as yet unknown. At one of its ends the junction is not consistent with the germline gene, which may arise from a read error. Naivety among CD8 cells was defined by CD45RO negativity and positive CCR7 selection, thereby excluding terminally differentiated effector memory CD45RA+ cells. The assay ran at deep level. In the sorted-subset replicate PCRs, 200 ng DNA, 25,000 to 30,000 T cell genomes, was used. Some clones are missing from TCRdb's copy, which holds only in-frame ones; the method was immunoSEQ multiplex PCR. In the table there are hundreds of thousands of clones, 85% to 95% of which are singletons. This CDR3 contains 12 residues. CDR1 and CDR2 from the germline V gene are LNHDA and SQIVND (reference sequence). This sample is part of a study of shared clonotypes between healthy human individuals. Study results and caveats: Non-shared clonotypes had lower generation probabilities than clonotypes shared by all four sorted-subset donors. Clonotype sharing among donors likely depends on sequencing depth.

The chain carries TRBV19 and TRBJ1-1; maybe TRBD1 (5 bases). Sequenced material: naive CD8+ T cells sorted from blood. The clonotype was recovered from a woman aged 30 to 39 in good health. Here the CDR3 reads CASSGGRTEASF. The DNA for the CDR3 is TGTGCCAGTAGCGGGGGAAGGACTGAAGCTTCCTTT.